The 9 T cell receptor beta chains below come from one sample, sequenced in a study of a mutant IDH1 vaccine in newly diagnosed glioma (dated by TCRdb to about 2021). The library came from the immunoSEQ multiplex PCR assay. What TCRdb holds here is the immuneACCESS table cut down to in-frame rearrangements. Part of the clones is not present; checked against another copy, under half of the missing clones reflect an unresolved V gene, and the others are unexplained. This sample is represented by about 51,000 clones; around 80% of them were singletons. Around 4.9% of the sample comes from the top ten. The time point tag for this specimen amounts to: week 5, during vaccination. Every vaccine dose consisted of 300 ug of a 20-mer mutant IDH1 peptide in Montanide, administered subcutaneously together with topical imiquimod. Their target antigens are unknown. The source was PBMCs, collected from a glioma patient whose treatment included an IDH1 peptide vaccine. Every receptor here comes from a man in his fifties or sixties with glioma.

V usage is TRBV7-6 and J usage is TRBJ1-1, with TRBD1 matching over 7 bases. This CDR3 region has 14 residues. Germline V gene data show CDR1 as SGHVS and CDR2 as FNYEAQ. The V gene end was trimmed by 6 bases and the J gene end by 3 bases; junction bases not matched to a gene: 7. In nucleotides, the CDR3 is TGTGCCAGCAGTGTGGGCAGGGGGGACACTGAAGCTTTCTTT. Protein product: CASSVGRGDTEAFF.

The chain uses TRBV19 and TRBJ1-3; TRBD1 agrees at 10 bases. The junction had 4 bases not matched to a gene; V was cut back by 5 bases and J by 0 bases. The CDR3 loop spans 16 amino acids. From germline, CDR1 is LNHDA and CDR2 SQIVND (reference sequence). The CDR3 sequence: CASSRGQGLSGNTIYF. The CDR3 region has the DNA TGTGCCAGTAGTCGGGGACAGGGGCTCTCTGGAAACACCATATATTTT.

This clone showed up just a few times. The gene calls are TRBV7-9 and TRBJ1-1; no reliable D call. The CDR3 covers 12 residues. V lost 5 bases and J lost 3, with 7 bases in between. Germline V CDR1 and CDR2: SEHNR, FQNEAQ (reference sequence). The DNA for the CDR3 is TGTGCCAGCAGCCAGATGGACACTGAAGCTTTCTTT. Protein: CASSQMDTEAFF.

J is TRBJ1-1 and V is TRBV10-3; 10 bases map to TRBD1. In germline, CDR1 is ENHRY, CDR2 SYGVKD. The CDR3 contains 14 residues. V dropped 3 bases and J dropped 6; count of bases not matched to a gene: 4. CDR3 nucleotide sequence: TGTGCCATCAGTGACGACAGGGGGCAGGCTGAAGCTTTCTTT. It codes for CAISDDRGQAEAFF.

The chain links TRBV14 to TRBJ1-5, with D unresolved. Germline assignment: CDR1 SGHDN and CDR2 FVKESK. V gave up 4 bases and J gave up 7 bases, with 11 bases separating them. The CDR3 totals 13 residues. CDR3 sequence (DNA): TGTGCCAGCAGCCCCACCGTGGAACAGCCCCAGCATTTT. It codes for CASSPTVEQPQHF.

The chain couples TRBV30 to TRBJ1-5; 8 bases fit TRBD1. The CDR3 sequence is 14 residues long. V dropped 1 base and J dropped 7; count of bases not matched to a gene: 6. Germline CDR1 reads GTSNPN; CDR2 reads SVGIG (reference sequence). The CDR3 nucleotides are TGTGCCTGGAGTGGAGGACAGGGTAGCCAGCCCCAGCATTTT. Translating it yields CAWSGGQGSQPQHF.

The V call is TRBV7-2, the J call TRBJ1-5; D is ambiguous. The CDR3 loop spans 14 amino acids. The germline V and J ends were trimmed by 1 base and 11 bases, with 15 bases remaining between them. Germline V gene sequence: CDR1 SGHTA, CDR2 FQGNSA. CDR3 sequence (DNA): TGTGCCAGCAGCTTAGACCTAACCCATCAAGCCCAGCATTTT. Translating it yields CASSLDLTHQAQHF.

This chain uses TRBV5-1 with TRBJ1-5; 9 bases agree with TRBD1. Germline CDR1 is SGHRS and CDR2 is YFSETQ. V gave up 4 bases and J gave up 7 bases; unmatched junction bases: 6. The CDR3 length is 14 residues. The CDR3: CASSAGQGGQPQHF. The CDR3 bases are TGCGCCAGCAGCGCGGGACAGGGAGGCCAGCCCCAGCATTTT.

This chain joins TRBV29-1 and TRBJ2-7; TRBD1 aligns across 10 bases. This CDR3 has 14 amino acids. Germline-derived CDR1 and CDR2 are SQVTM and ANQGSEA. J gave up 5 bases and V 4 bases, and 8 bases lay outside the gene matches. The CDR3 loop is CSVVGQGKLHEQYF. The CDR3 nucleotides are TGCAGCGTTGTGGGACAGGGGAAATTACACGAGCAGTACTTC.